Listed below are T cell receptor beta chains from one sample, sequenced in a study of T cell responses to AZD1222 COVID-19 vaccine. The repertoire was sequenced with immunoSEQ multiplex PCR; TCRdb's copy has only in-frame clones and lacks some. In the table there are about 130,000 clones, roughly 91% of which are singletons. Here the sequenced sample was peripheral blood, taken on day 0 of AZD1222 vaccination. The source of these receptors is an adult in good health. Each CDR3 is given with its conserved first and last residue. Fields, in order: J gene, V gene, D gene, CDR3 length, clone size, CDR3 protein, CDR3 DNA. A D gene is named only where the DNA matches it firmly. The size of a clone is reported for some rows only, either as once, few or many, or as a class for expanded clones.

J gene: TRBJ2-5; V gene: TRBV19; D gene: .; CDR3 length: 15; clone size: .; CDR3 protein: CASKIRDTEGETQYF; CDR3 DNA: TGTGCCAGCAAAATACGGGACACGGAGGGAGAGACCCAGTACTTC
J gene: TRBJ1-5; V gene: TRBV29-1; D gene: .; CDR3 length: 13; clone size: .; CDR3 protein: CSVGGVQGQPQHF; CDR3 DNA: TGCAGCGTTGGGGGGGTACAAGGTCAGCCCCAGCATTTT
J gene: TRBJ2-1; V gene: TRBV4-2; D gene: TRBD2; CDR3 length: 16; clone size: .; CDR3 protein: CASSQAAGGAYNEQFF; CDR3 DNA: TGTGCCAGCAGCCAAGCGGCGGGAGGAGCCTACAATGAGCAGTTCTTC
J gene: TRBJ2-1; V gene: TRBV7-9; D gene: TRBD2; CDR3 length: 13; clone size: few; CDR3 protein: CASSFTSGIEQFF; CDR3 DNA: TGTGCCAGCAGCTTTACTAGCGGGATTGAGCAGTTCTTC
J gene: TRBJ2-1; V gene: TRBV7-6; D gene: .; CDR3 length: 11; clone size: .; CDR3 protein: CASSLGNEQFF; CDR3 DNA: TGTGCCAGCAGCTTAGGGAATGAGCAGTTCTTC
J gene: TRBJ1-5; V gene: TRBV7-3; D gene: .; CDR3 length: 13; clone size: .; CDR3 protein: CASSKGGAEPQHF; CDR3 DNA: TGTGCCAGCAGCAAAGGGGGGGCCGAGCCCCAGCATTTT
J gene: TRBJ1-2; V gene: TRBV5-6; D gene: TRBD1; CDR3 length: 15; clone size: .; CDR3 protein: CASSLGQGIQGGYTF; CDR3 DNA: TGTGCCAGCAGCTTGGGACAGGGCATCCAGGGGGGCTACACCTTC
J gene: TRBJ1-2; V gene: TRBV9; D gene: .; CDR3 length: 10; clone size: .; CDR3 protein: CASSGNGYTF; CDR3 DNA: TGTGCCAGCAGCGGGAATGGCTACACCTTC
J gene: TRBJ2-2; V gene: TRBV9; D gene: .; CDR3 length: 14; clone size: .; CDR3 protein: CASSVVGPDGELFF; CDR3 DNA: TGTGCCAGCAGCGTAGTTGGGCCGGACGGGGAGCTGTTTTTT
J gene: TRBJ1-5; V gene: TRBV3-1/TRBV3-2; D gene: .; CDR3 length: 14; clone size: .; CDR3 protein: CASSSGVGNQPQHF; CDR3 DNA: TGTGCCAGCAGCTCAGGGGTAGGCAATCAGCCCCAGCATTTT
J gene: TRBJ1-1; V gene: TRBV27; D gene: .; CDR3 length: 14; clone size: .; CDR3 protein: CASSLTRGGTEAFF; CDR3 DNA: TGTGCCAGCAGTCTAACCAGGGGAGGCACTGAAGCTTTCTTT
J gene: TRBJ1-1; V gene: TRBV6-6; D gene: .; CDR3 length: 13; clone size: .; CDR3 protein: CASSYMGGPEAFF; CDR3 DNA: TGTGCCAGCAGCTATATGGGGGGCCCTGAAGCTTTCTTT
J gene: TRBJ1-1; V gene: TRBV27; D gene: TRBD1; CDR3 length: 15; clone size: .; CDR3 protein: CASSLSNRGRTEAFF; CDR3 DNA: TGTGCCAGCAGTTTATCGAACAGGGGGCGAACTGAAGCTTTCTTT
J gene: TRBJ2-5; V gene: TRBV15; D gene: .; CDR3 length: 15; clone size: .; CDR3 protein: CATSRGYGEQETQYF; CDR3 DNA: TGTGCCACCAGCAGAGGTTACGGGGAACAAGAGACCCAGTACTTC
J gene: TRBJ1-2; V gene: TRBV19; D gene: .; CDR3 length: 12; clone size: few; CDR3 protein: CASSIRLYGYTF; CDR3 DNA: TGTGCCAGTAGTATCCGACTCTATGGCTACACCTTC